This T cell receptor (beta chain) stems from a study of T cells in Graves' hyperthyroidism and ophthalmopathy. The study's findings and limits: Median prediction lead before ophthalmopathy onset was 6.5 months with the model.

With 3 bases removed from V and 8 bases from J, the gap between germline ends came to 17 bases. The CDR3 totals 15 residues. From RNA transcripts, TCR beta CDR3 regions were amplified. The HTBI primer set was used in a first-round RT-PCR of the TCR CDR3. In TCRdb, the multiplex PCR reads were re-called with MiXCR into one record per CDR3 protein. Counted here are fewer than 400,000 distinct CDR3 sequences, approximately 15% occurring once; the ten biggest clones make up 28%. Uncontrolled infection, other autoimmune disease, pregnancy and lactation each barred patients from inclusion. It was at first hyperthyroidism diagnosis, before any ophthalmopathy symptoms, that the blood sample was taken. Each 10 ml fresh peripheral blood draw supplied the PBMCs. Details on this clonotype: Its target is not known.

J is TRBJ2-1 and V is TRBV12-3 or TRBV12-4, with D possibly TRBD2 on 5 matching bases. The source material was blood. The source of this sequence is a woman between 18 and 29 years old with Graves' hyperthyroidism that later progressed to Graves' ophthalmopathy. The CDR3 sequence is CASSFSGSSLDEQFF. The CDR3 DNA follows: TGTGCCAGCAGTTTTAGTGGGAGCTCCCTGGATGAGCAGTTCTTC.